This T cell receptor beta chain was sequenced during a study of cytomegalovirus exposure and HLA in healthy donors. The CDR3 runs to 15 residues. V shed 0 bases, J shed 4 bases, and the junction held 6 bases outside the gene matches. From germline, CDR1 is MNHNS and CDR2 SASEGT. 13 Jbeta primers and 60 Vbeta primers were used for the PCR. The repertoire was sequenced with immunoSEQ multiplex PCR; TCRdb's copy has only in-frame clones and lacks some. The data hold more than 90,000 clones, with roughly 79% observed a single time. The chain joins TRBV6-1 to TRBJ2-7; TRBD2 agrees at 7 bases. The sequence derives from a man in his thirties or forties in good health and CMV-seronegative. The sequencing input was PBMCs. The chain's CDR3 is CASSEAGLAVYEQYV. CDR3 in DNA: TGTGCCAGCAGTGAAGCAGGGCTAGCGGTATACGAGCAGTACGTC.